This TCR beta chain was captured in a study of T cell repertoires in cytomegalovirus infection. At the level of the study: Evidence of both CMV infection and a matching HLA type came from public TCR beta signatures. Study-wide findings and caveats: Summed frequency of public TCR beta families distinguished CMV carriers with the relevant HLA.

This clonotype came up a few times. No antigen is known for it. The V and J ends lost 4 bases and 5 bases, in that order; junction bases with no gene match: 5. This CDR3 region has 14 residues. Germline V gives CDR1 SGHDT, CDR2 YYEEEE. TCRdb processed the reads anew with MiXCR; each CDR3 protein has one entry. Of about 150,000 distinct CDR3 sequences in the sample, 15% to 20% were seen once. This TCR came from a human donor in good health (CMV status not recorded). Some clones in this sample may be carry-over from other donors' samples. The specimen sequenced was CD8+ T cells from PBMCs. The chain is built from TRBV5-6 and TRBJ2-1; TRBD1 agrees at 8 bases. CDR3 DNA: TGTGCCAGCAGCCTAGGACAGGGACACAATGAGCAGTTCTTC. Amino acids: CASSLGQGHNEQFF. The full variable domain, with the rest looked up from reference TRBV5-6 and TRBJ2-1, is DAGVTQSPTHLIKTRGQQVTLRCSPKSGHDTVSWYQQALGQGPQFIFQYYEEEERQRGNFPDRFSGHQFPNYSSELNVNALLLGDSALYLCASSLGQGHNEQFFGPGTRLTVL.